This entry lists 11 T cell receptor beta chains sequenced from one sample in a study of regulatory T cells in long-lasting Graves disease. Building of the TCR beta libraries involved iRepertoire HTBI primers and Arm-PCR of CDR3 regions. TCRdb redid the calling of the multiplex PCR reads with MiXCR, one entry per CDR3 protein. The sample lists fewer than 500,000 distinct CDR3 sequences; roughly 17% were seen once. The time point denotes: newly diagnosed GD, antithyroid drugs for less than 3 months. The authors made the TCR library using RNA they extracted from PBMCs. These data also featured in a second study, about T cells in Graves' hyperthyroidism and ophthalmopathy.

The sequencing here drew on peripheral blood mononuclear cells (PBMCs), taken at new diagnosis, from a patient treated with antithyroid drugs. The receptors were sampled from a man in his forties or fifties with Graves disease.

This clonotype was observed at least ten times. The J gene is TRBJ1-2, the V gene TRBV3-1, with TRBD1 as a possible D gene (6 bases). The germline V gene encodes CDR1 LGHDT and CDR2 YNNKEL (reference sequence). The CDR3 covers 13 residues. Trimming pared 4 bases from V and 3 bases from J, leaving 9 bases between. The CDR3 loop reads CASSPDSDYGYTF. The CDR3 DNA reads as TGTGCCAGCAGCCCGGACAGTGACTATGGCTACACCTTC. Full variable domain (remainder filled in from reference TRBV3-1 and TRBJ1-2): DTAVSQTPKYLVTQMGNDKSIKCEQNLGHDTMYWYKQDSKKFLKIMFSYNNKELIINETVPNRFSPKSPDKAHLNLHINSLELGDSAVYFCASSPDSDYGYTFGSGTRLTVV.

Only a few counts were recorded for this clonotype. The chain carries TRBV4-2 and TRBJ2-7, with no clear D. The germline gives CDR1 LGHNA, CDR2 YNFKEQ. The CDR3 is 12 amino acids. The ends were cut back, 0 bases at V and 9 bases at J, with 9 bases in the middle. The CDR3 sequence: CASSQDAAVQYF. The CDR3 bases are TGTGCCAGCAGCCAAGACGCGGCAGTGCAGTACTTC.

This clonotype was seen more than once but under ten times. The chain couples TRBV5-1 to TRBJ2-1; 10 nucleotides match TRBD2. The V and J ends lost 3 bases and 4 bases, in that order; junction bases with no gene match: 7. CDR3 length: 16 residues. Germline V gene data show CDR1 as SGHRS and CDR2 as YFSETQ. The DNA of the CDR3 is TGCGCCAGCAGCTCCCCGGGACTAGCGCCTTACAATGAGCAGTTCTTC. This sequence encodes CASSSPGLAPYNEQFF.

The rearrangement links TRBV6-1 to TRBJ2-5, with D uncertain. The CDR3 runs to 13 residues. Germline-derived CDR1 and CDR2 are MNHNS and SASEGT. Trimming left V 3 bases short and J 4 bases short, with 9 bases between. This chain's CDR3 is CASSEGIAETQYF. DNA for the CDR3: TGTGCCAGCAGTGAGGGAATTGCAGAGACCCAGTACTTC.

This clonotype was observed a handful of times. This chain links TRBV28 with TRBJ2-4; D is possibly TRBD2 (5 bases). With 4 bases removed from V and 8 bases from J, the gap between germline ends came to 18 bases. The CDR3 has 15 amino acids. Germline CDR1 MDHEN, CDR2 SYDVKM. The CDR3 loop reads CASSSPLTRYDIQYF. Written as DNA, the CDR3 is TGTGCCAGCAGTTCTCCCCTTACTAGATACGACATTCAGTACTTC.

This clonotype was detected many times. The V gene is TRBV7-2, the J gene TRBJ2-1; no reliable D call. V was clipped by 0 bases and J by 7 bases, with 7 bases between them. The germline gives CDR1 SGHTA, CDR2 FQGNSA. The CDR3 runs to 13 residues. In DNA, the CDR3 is TGTGCCAGCAGCTTAGCCCGAGAGAATGAGCAGTTCTTC. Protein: CASSLARENEQFF.

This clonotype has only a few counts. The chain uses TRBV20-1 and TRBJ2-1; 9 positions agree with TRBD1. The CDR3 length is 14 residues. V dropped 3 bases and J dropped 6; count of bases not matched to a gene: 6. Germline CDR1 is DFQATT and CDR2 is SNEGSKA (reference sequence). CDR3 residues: CSASRDRVSNEQFF. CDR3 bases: TGCAGTGCTAGCCGGGACAGGGTCAGCAATGAGCAGTTCTTC.

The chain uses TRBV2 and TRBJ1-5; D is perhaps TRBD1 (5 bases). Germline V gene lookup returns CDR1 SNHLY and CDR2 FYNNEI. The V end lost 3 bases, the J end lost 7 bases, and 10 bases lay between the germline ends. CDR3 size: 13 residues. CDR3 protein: CASSEGLGQPQHF. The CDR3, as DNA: TGTGCCAGCAGTGAGGGACTGGGCCAGCCCCAGCATTTT.

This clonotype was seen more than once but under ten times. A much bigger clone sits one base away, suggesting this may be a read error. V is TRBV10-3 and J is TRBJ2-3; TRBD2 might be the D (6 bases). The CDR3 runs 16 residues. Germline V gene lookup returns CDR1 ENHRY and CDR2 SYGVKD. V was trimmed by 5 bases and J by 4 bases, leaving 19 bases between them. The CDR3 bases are TGTGCCATCAGTTTCCTGTCGGGAGATTTTGCAGATACGCAGTATTTT. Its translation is CAISFLSGDFADTQYF.

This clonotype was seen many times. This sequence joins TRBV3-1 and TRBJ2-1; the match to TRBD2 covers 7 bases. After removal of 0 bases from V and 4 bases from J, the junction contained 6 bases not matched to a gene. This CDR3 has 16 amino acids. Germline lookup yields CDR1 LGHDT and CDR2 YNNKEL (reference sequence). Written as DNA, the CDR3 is TGTGCCAGCAGCCAAGATCCCGGACTAGGGTACAATGAGCAGTTCTTC. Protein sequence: CASSQDPGLGYNEQFF.

CDR3 in amino acids: CASSAPGQSGEQYF. CDR3 nucleotides: TGTGCCAGCAGTGCACCGGGACAGTCGGGCGAGCAGTACTTC. This chain links TRBV2 with TRBJ2-7; the match to TRBD1 covers 7 bases. The trim removed 4 bases at V and 6 bases at J, leaving 9 bases unmatched. CDR1 SNHLY and CDR2 FYNNEI come from the germline V gene. This CDR3 has 14 amino acids.